This T cell receptor beta chain is from a study of T cell repertoires in cytomegalovirus infection. Study-level information: It was the public TCR beta signatures that indicated both CMV infection and matching HLA type.

Per the germline V gene, CDR1 is SGHVS and CDR2 is FQNEAQ. This CDR3 has 15 residues. The V and J ends lost 5 bases and 4 bases respectively, with 17 bases between them. In regard to this clonotype: Its cognate antigen is unknown.

TCRdb fed the reads into MiXCR, producing one record per CDR3 protein. The sample lists some 170,000 distinct CDR3 sequences; about 15% were seen once. Study observations and caveats: Across the ex vivo response, the dominant clonotypes were HLA-C-restricted CMV-specific TCR beta clonotypes. CMV carriers with the relevant HLA were identified by cumulative public TCR beta family frequency.

V and J are TRBV7-8 and TRBJ2-5; a possible D gene is TRBD2 (6 bases). The sequenced material came from CD8+ T cells from PBMCs. This clonotype was sampled from a human donor in good health (CMV status not recorded). Some clones in this sample may be carry-over from other donors' samples. The CDR3 nucleotides are TGTGCCAGCAGCCCTCCCGGGGAGGTGGGAGAGACCCAGTACTTC. This codes for CASSPPGEVGETQYF.